One TCR beta chain is described in this entry. These data originate in a study of long-term antiretroviral therapy in people with HIV. V gave up 2 bases and J gave up 8 bases; unmatched junction bases: 16. Looked up from germline, CDR1 is SEHNR and CDR2 is FQNEAQ (reference sequence). The CDR3 contains 17 residues. Version v3.0 of the immunoSEQ assay was performed at survey level. Generated by immunoSEQ multiplex PCR, the TCRdb table keeps only in-frame clones and is missing some. The sample carries tens of thousands of clones, approximately 89% recorded once. The chain carries TRBV7-9 and TRBJ1-1, with 8 bases that match TRBD1. Source: unsorted PBMCs, taken 3.1 years after starting antiretroviral therapy. This sequence was found in a man aged 18 to 30 with HIV. CDR3 nucleotides: TGTGCCAGCAGCTTATGGAGAGGTCTTCTACAGGGGGGGGAAGCTTTCTTT. It encodes CASSLWRGLLQGGEAFF.